These 25 T cell receptor beta chains originate from one sample sequenced in a study of molecular identifiers for immune sequencing clone quantification. TCRdb redid the calling of the PCR reads with MiXCR, one entry per CDR3 protein. This table has over 600,000 distinct CDR3 sequences, 15% to 20% appearing once. Sequences were obtained from naive CD8+ T cells from blood, with Jurkat cell RNA spiked in. Subset in this sample: FACS-sorted CD8+CD4-CCR7+CD45RA+ naive T cells. The receptors were gathered from a human donor in good health. Some libraries in this study had Jurkat cell RNA spiked in.

In this sample, this clonotype turned up a few times. The V call is TRBV7-9, the J call TRBJ2-4; 9 nucleotides agree with TRBD1. CDR3 length: 16 residues. Trimming cost V 5 bases and J 3 bases; bases outside gene matches: 8. CDR1 is SEHNR, CDR2 FQNEAQ, per germline (reference sequence). CDR3 protein: CASSPTGGIDKNIQYF. The CDR3 DNA follows: TGTGCCAGCAGCCCGACAGGGGGAATTGACAAAAACATTCAGTACTTC.

The table lists this clonotype with many counts. The chain is built from TRBV6-2 or TRBV6-3 and TRBJ1-5, with 9 nucleotides matching TRBD1. The CDR3 runs to 16 residues. V lost 4 bases and J lost 3; bases outside the gene matches: 7. CDR1 is MNHEY and CDR2 is SVGEGT in the germline V gene. CDR3 amino acids: CASSLWTGADNQPQHF. CDR3 DNA sequence: TGTGCCAGCAGTTTGTGGACAGGGGCGGACAATCAGCCCCAGCATTTT.

This clonotype was seen many times. This chain links TRBV10-3 with TRBJ2-7, with TRBD1 matching over 7 bases. Germline values: CDR1 ENHRY, CDR2 SYGVKD. V gave up 2 bases and J gave up 3 bases; unmatched junction bases: 4. CDR3 length: 14 residues. The CDR3 region has the DNA TGTGCCATCAGTGAGCCGGGACAGCTCTACGAGCAGTACTTC. It yields the protein CAISEPGQLYEQYF.

V gene TRBV4-1 combines with J gene TRBJ2-7; TRBD1 matches at 9 bases. Trimming cost V 0 bases and J 4 bases; bases outside gene matches: 13. From germline, CDR1 is MGHRA and CDR2 YSYEKL. CDR3 length equals 18 residues. DNA for the CDR3: TGCGCCAGCAGCCAAGATATAATATCCGGGGACAGGGCTTACGAGCAGTACTTC. Translating it yields CASSQDIISGDRAYEQYF.

As regards this clonotype: A much larger clone is a single base away; this may be a read error. Because the CDR3 is missing its conserved closing phenylalanine or tryptophan, this is likely a read error. V usage is TRBV20-1 and J usage is TRBJ2-3; D remains unclear. Germline V gene lookup returns CDR1 DFQATT and CDR2 SNEGSKA (reference sequence). Trimming left V 5 bases short and J 5 bases short, with 8 bases between. The CDR3 length is 11 residues. CDR3 sequence reads: CSARPEDTQYS. DNA for the CDR3: TGCAGTGCTCGACCGGAAGATACGCAGTATTCT.

This clonotype was seen at least ten times. J is TRBJ1-5 and V is TRBV27; D is unresolved. Trimming shortened V by 2 bases and J by 4 bases, and 9 bases separated the two germline ends. There are 14 residues in the CDR3. Germline values: CDR1 MNHEY, CDR2 SMNVEV (reference sequence). CDR3 in DNA: TGTGCCAGCAGTTTAGGCAGTCCTAATCAGCCCCAGCATTTT. Encoded protein: CASSLGSPNQPQHF.

Ten or more counts support this clonotype. The chain carries TRBV24-1 and TRBJ2-1, with 9 bases that match TRBD2. The V and J ends lost 3 bases and 7 bases, in that order; junction bases with no gene match: 9. In germline, CDR1 is KGHDR, CDR2 SFDVKD. This CDR3 has 16 residues. DNA of the CDR3: TGTGCCACCAGTGATAAACCGGGACTAGCAGGTAATGAGCAGTTCTTC. It yields the protein CATSDKPGLAGNEQFF.

The chain joins TRBV3-1 to TRBJ2-5, with 8 bases matching TRBD2. This CDR3 is built from 17 residues. Germline V CDR1 and CDR2: LGHDT, YNNKEL (reference sequence). V shed 4 bases, J shed 4 bases, and the junction held 14 bases outside the gene matches. Here the CDR3 DNA reads TGTGCCAGCAGCCCGAGGACTAGCACAACGTCAGGAGAGACCCAGTACTTC. Protein sequence: CASSPRTSTTSGETQYF.

This clonotype came up a few times. The rearrangement uses TRBV10-2 and TRBJ2-3; the D gene is possibly TRBD2 (6 bases). CDR3 length: 14 amino acids. V lost 2 bases and J 4 bases, leaving 10 bases between the germline ends. The germline gives CDR1 WSHSY, CDR2 SAAADI. The CDR3 loop reads CASSETPSADTQYF. The CDR3, as DNA: TGCGCCAGCAGTGAGACGCCTAGCGCAGATACGCAGTATTTT.

This clonotype came up many times. V gene TRBV29-1 combines with J gene TRBJ2-7, with a weak D call TRBD2 (5 bases). The ends were cut back, 1 base at V and 6 bases at J, with 13 bases in the middle. This CDR3 is built from 13 residues. Germline CDR1 is SQVTM and CDR2 is ANQGSEA. The CDR3: CSVEGTYEGEQYF. The CDR3 DNA sequence: TGCAGCGTTGAAGGGACCTACGAGGGCGAGCAGTACTTC.

This clonotype was counted ten times or more. CDR3 region: CASSQEQGRYFEQYF. The CDR3, as DNA: TGTGCCAGCAGCCAAGAGCAGGGGAGATATTTCGAGCAGTACTTC. This chain joins TRBV4-2 and TRBJ2-7, with a tentative D call TRBD1 (6 bases). CDR1 and CDR2 from the germline V gene are LGHNA and YNFKEQ. There are 15 residues in the CDR3. Trimming removed 0 bases from V and 6 bases from J, with 15 bases in between.

This clonotype was seen at least ten times. The chain couples TRBV20-1 to TRBJ2-7, with 9 bases aligning to TRBD1. Per the germline V gene, CDR1 is DFQATT and CDR2 is SNEGSKA (reference sequence). The CDR3 contains 15 residues. The V segment lost 0 bases and the J segment 0 bases; nucleotides outside the gene matches: 3. The CDR3 is CSARDGGQGSYEQYF. The DNA of the CDR3 is TGCAGTGCTAGAGATGGGGGACAGGGCTCCTACGAGCAGTACTTC.

This clonotype was seen at least ten times. The chain has TRBV10-3 and TRBJ1-1; 7 positions match TRBD1. The ends lost 10 bases at V and 1 base at J; junction bases unmatched: 6. CDR1 ENHRY and CDR2 SYGVKD come from the germline V gene. The CDR3 has 13 amino acids. CDR3 DNA sequence: TGTGCCACCTGGGACAGCGAGAACACTGAAGCTTTCTTT. Its translation is CATWDSENTEAFF.

This clonotype was observed many times. V usage is TRBV7-6 and J usage is TRBJ2-5, with TRBD1 identical over 8 bases. V was clipped by 2 bases and J by 4 bases; unmatched bases: 6. The CDR3 runs 15 residues. Germline-derived CDR1 and CDR2 are SGHVS and FNYEAQ. CDR3 in amino acids: CASSLSGGRRETQYF. In DNA form, the CDR3 reads TGTGCCAGCAGCTTATCAGGGGGCCGGAGAGAGACCCAGTACTTC.

This clonotype was observed a few times. This chain links TRBV6-1 with TRBJ1-5; D is unclear. V was pared by 6 bases and J by 9 bases, with 15 bases between. The CDR3 runs to 13 residues. Germline values: CDR1 MNHNS, CDR2 SASEGT. Written as DNA, the CDR3 is TGTGCCAGCAGGGAGAAAGAAAGCTGGCCCCAGCATTTT. It yields the protein CASREKESWPQHF.

This clonotype was seen at least ten times. The chain is built from TRBV27 and TRBJ2-7; D possibly corresponds to TRBD2 (5 bases). V lost 6 bases and J 3 bases, leaving 15 bases between the germline ends. The CDR3 is 14 amino acids. Germline V gene data show CDR1 as MNHEY and CDR2 as SMNVEV (reference sequence). The CDR3 reads CASSPTRAGYEQYF. The CDR3 bases are TGTGCCAGCAGCCCCACGAGGGCGGGCTACGAGCAGTACTTC.

This clonotype was seen at least ten times. The genes are TRBV7-9 and TRBJ1-1; D perhaps matches TRBD1 (5 bases). This CDR3 contains 15 residues. CDR1 SEHNR and CDR2 FQNEAQ come from the germline V gene (reference sequence). V was clipped by 3 bases and J by 1 base, with 12 bases between them. CDR3 nucleotide sequence: TGTGCCAGCAGCTTTGGGGGTTCGGGGAACACTGAAGCTTTCTTT. Its translation is CASSFGGSGNTEAFF.

There are many counts of this clonotype. The V gene is TRBV6-5, the J gene TRBJ1-1; maybe TRBD1 (5 bases). The CDR3 sequence is 15 residues long. Per germline, CDR1 MNHEY and CDR2 SVGAGI. Trimming cost V 0 bases and J 5 bases, with 13 bases left between them. The CDR3 is CASSYSGDGGTEAFF. In DNA form, the CDR3 reads TGTGCCAGCAGTTACTCGGGGGACGGGGGAACTGAAGCTTTCTTT.

This clonotype was counted many times. This chain links TRBV6-5 with TRBJ2-1, with a tentative D call TRBD2 (7 bases). This CDR3 is 14 amino acids long. Trimming cost V 7 bases and J 6 bases, with 16 bases left between them. Germline assignment: CDR1 MNHEY and CDR2 SVGAGI. CDR3 sequence reads: CASIPGGLGNEQFF. The CDR3 region has the DNA TGTGCCAGCATTCCCGGGGGGCTGGGCAATGAGCAGTTCTTC.

This clonotype showed up many times. This rearrangement joins TRBV13 to TRBJ2-1; the match to TRBD1 covers 9 bases. Germline CDR1 is PRHDT and CDR2 is FYEKMQ (reference sequence). The CDR3 length is 15 residues. The junction had 3 bases not matched to a gene; V was cut back by 4 bases and J by 2 bases. CDR3 loop: CASSSGQGPYNEQFF. CDR3 DNA sequence: TGTGCCAGCAGCTCGGGACAGGGCCCCTACAATGAGCAGTTCTTC.

Turning to this clonotype: A much larger clone is a single base away; this may be a read error. The V call is TRBV5-3, the J call TRBJ2-3; 11 bases fit TRBD1. TRBV5-3 is reported as an ORF; its role is uncertain. The V segment lost 8 bases and the J segment 4 bases; nucleotides outside the gene matches: 9. The CDR3 length is 15 residues. The CDR3 DNA sequence: TGTGCCAGCAGCCTCGGGACAGGGGGTCCAGATACGCAGTATTTT. Its protein is CASSLGTGGPDTQYF.

V usage is TRBV10-3 and J usage is TRBJ1-6, with TRBD1 as a possible D gene (6 bases). The CDR3 runs 16 residues. Germline V gene data show CDR1 as ENHRY and CDR2 as SYGVKD. Trimming removed 0 bases from V and 7 bases from J, with 13 bases in between. Here the CDR3 reads CAISESWTERNSPLHF. DNA for the CDR3: TGTGCCATCAGTGAGTCGTGGACAGAAAGGAATTCACCCCTCCACTTT.

With regard to this clonotype: This may stem from a read error, because a much larger clone lies one nucleotide away. The rearrangement joins TRBV2 to TRBJ2-5; the D is unclear. CDR3 length equals 18 residues. Looked up from germline, CDR1 is SNHLY and CDR2 is FYNNEI. The chain's CDR3 is CASSERSGRRVFQETQHF. The DNA of the CDR3 is TGTGCCAGCAGTGAGAGGTCGGGCAGAAGAGTCTTCCAAGAGACCCAGCACTTC.

This clonotype was observed many times. The V call is TRBV4-3, the J call TRBJ1-4; D remains ambiguous. Deletions cut 0 bases from V and 4 bases from J, with 18 bases between. Germline CDR1 and CDR2: LGHNA and YSLEER. This CDR3 spans 18 amino acids. This chain's CDR3 is CASSQEADRWSGNEKLFF. The CDR3 region has the DNA TGCGCCAGCAGCCAAGAAGCGGACCGCTGGTCGGGTAATGAAAAACTGTTTTTT.

Concerning this clonotype itself: The CDR3 ends on some other residue instead of the conserved phenylalanine or tryptophan, so this is likely a read error. This chain joins TRBV4-3 and TRBJ2-1, with D possibly TRBD1 on 6 matching bases. V lost 0 bases, J lost 7 bases, and 16 bases lay in between. CDR3 length: 16 residues. CDR1 and CDR2 (germline): LGHNA, YSLEER. CDR3 sequence: CASSQDSWTAKNEQFS. Here the CDR3 DNA reads TGCGCCAGCAGCCAAGATTCCTGGACAGCTAAAAATGAGCAGTTCTCC.